These 15 T cell receptor beta chains originate from one sample sequenced in a study of patients and donors after allogeneic stem cell transplantation. A single record per CDR3 protein comes from TCRdb applying MiXCR to the RT-PCR reads. Among more than 850,000 distinct CDR3 sequences listed, more than 15% were seen once. The sequenced sample consisted of blood, either unsorted or a sorted T cell fraction (not recorded which). The receptors shown here come from a human donor who was either an allogeneic HSCT recipient or a stem cell or donor lymphocyte infusion donor (not recorded which). It is not recorded whose cells these are; they may come from a transplant donor.

The chain employs TRBV7-9 and TRBJ2-1, with D possibly TRBD2 on 5 matching bases. V dropped 7 bases and J dropped 1 base, with 20 bases sitting between them. The CDR3 is 17 residues long. CDR1 and CDR2 (germline): SEHNR, FQNEAQ (reference sequence). As DNA, the CDR3 is TGTGCCAGCATCCCTCTCGGGGTAACGATATCCTACAATGAGCAGTTCTTC. Translation: CASIPLGVTISYNEQFF. Full variable domain (outside the CDR3, taken from reference TRBV7-9 and TRBJ2-1): DTGVSQNPRHKITKRGQNVTFRCDPISEHNRLYWYRQTLGQGPEFLTYFQNEAQLEKSRLLSDRFSAERPKGSFSTLEIQRTEQGDSAMYLCASIPLGVTISYNEQFFGPGTRLTVL.

This clonotype turned up a few times. The rearrangement joins TRBV24-1 to TRBJ2-7; 10 bases map to TRBD1. Germline trimming cut 3 bases from V and 6 bases from J; bases unmatched to any gene: 1. The CDR3 loop spans 13 amino acids. The germline CDR1 and CDR2 sequences are KGHDR and SFDVKD. CDR3 in DNA: TGTGCCACCAGTGATGGGGACAGGGGCGAGCAGTACTTC. Translated: CATSDGDRGEQYF.

The chain employs TRBV14 and TRBJ2-7; TRBD2 agrees at 9 bases. J gave up 2 bases and V 4 bases, and 6 bases lay outside the gene matches. Germline CDR1 SGHDN, CDR2 FVKESK. The CDR3 extends over 15 amino acids. The DNA for the CDR3 is TGTGCCAGCAGCCGATCGACTAGCGGTACCTACGAGCAGTACTTC. Protein sequence: CASSRSTSGTYEQYF.

V is TRBV15 and J is TRBJ2-7; no clear D. The V end lost 4 bases, the J end lost 0 bases, and 19 bases lay between the germline ends. The CDR3 spans 17 residues. CDR1 is LNHNV, CDR2 YYDKDF, per germline (reference sequence). DNA of the CDR3: TGTGCCACCAGCACAGCTTTCGCAGGTGCAAGCTCCTACGAGCAGTACTTC. Amino acid sequence: CATSTAFAGASSYEQYF.

This clonotype was detected once. The chain has TRBV6-2 or TRBV6-3 and TRBJ2-1; TRBD2 matches 15 bases. V was pared by 6 bases and J by 3 bases, with 6 bases of the junction left unmatched. The length of the CDR3 is 17 residues. CDR1 is MNHEY and CDR2 is SVGEGT in the germline V gene. The CDR3 loop reads CASSGLAGGFYYNEQFF. CDR3 nucleotide sequence: TGTGCCAGCAGCGGACTAGCGGGGGGGTTTTACTACAATGAGCAGTTCTTC.

This chain uses TRBV29-1 with TRBJ1-6; 7 nucleotides align to TRBD1. This CDR3 region has 14 residues. With 4 bases clipped from V and 8 bases from J, the junction kept 8 bases outside the gene matches. Germline CDR1 and CDR2: SQVTM and ANQGSEA. The CDR3 sequence: CSVVDGDRDSPLHF. DNA of the CDR3: TGCAGCGTTGTAGACGGGGACAGAGATTCACCCCTCCACTTT.

The chain combines TRBV6-5 with TRBJ2-3; D is unclear. The V gene lost 3 bases and the J gene lost 1 base, with 8 bases spanning the gap. This CDR3 has 14 amino acids. CDR1 and CDR2 from the germline V gene are MNHEY and SVGAGI. The CDR3 loop reads CASSYPGGTDTQYF. CDR3 DNA sequence: TGTGCCAGCAGTTATCCGGGCGGCACAGATACGCAGTATTTT.

This clonotype was recorded many times. The junction differs from germline at one of its ends, possibly a read error. This rearrangement joins TRBV5-1 to TRBJ1-2; D gene uncertain. The CDR3 is made up of 12 amino acids. CDR1 is SGHRS, CDR2 YFSETQ, per germline. The chain's CDR3 is CASSSTGYGYTF. CDR3 nucleotides: TGTGCCAGCAGCTCGACGGGGTATGGCTACACCTTC.

This chain uses TRBV3-1 with TRBJ1-2; 9 nucleotides agree with TRBD1. Germline V gives CDR1 LGHDT, CDR2 YNNKEL (reference sequence). V shed 6 bases and J 5 bases; nucleotides not matched to a gene: 7. The CDR3 loop spans 14 amino acids. CDR3: CASRPGQGGYGYTF. The CDR3 nucleotides are TGTGCCAGCAGACCGGGACAGGGCGGATATGGCTACACCTTC.

This chain connects TRBV5-1 to TRBJ2-3, with TRBD2 matching 8 bases. V lost 4 bases, J lost 4 bases, and 8 bases stayed unmatched. The CDR3 has 15 amino acids. CDR1 is SGHRS and CDR2 is YFSETQ in the germline V gene. CDR3 region: CASSPGGGAPDTQYF. The CDR3 nucleotides read TGCGCCAGCAGCCCGGGAGGGGGGGCGCCAGATACGCAGTATTTT.

This sequence joins TRBV2 and TRBJ2-7, with D uncertain. The ends were cut back, 8 bases at V and 2 bases at J, with 7 bases in the middle. Germline V gene sequence: CDR1 SNHLY, CDR2 FYNNEI. The CDR3 runs 11 residues. DNA of the CDR3: TGTGCCAGCTTGGCCACCTACGAGCAGTACTTC. Its translation is CASLATYEQYF.

The chain uses TRBV7-2 and TRBJ2-7, with 10 nucleotides matching TRBD1. Germline CDR1 is SGHTA and CDR2 is FQGNSA. The trim removed 6 bases at V and 7 bases at J, leaving 9 bases unmatched. The CDR3 sequence is 14 residues long. The CDR3 coding sequence is TGTGCCAGCAGTCCCAGACAGGGGGCATGGGAGCAGTACTTC. This translates into CASSPRQGAWEQYF.

The sample holds one count of this clonotype. The CDR3 spells CASSQGPEAETQYF. The CDR3 nucleotides read TGTGCCAGCAGCCAGGGGCCAGAGGCGGAGACCCAGTACTTC. The V call is TRBV3-1, the J call TRBJ2-5, with D maybe TRBD1 (5 bases). The ends were cut back, 3 bases at V and 5 bases at J, with 13 bases in the middle. The CDR3 loop spans 14 amino acids. CDR1 LGHDT and CDR2 YNNKEL come from the germline V gene (reference sequence).

This clonotype was seen more than once but under ten times. The V call is TRBV4-1, the J call TRBJ2-3, with TRBD1 identical over 7 bases. V shed 1 base and J 2 bases; nucleotides not matched to a gene: 6. CDR3 length: 16 residues. The germline V gene has CDR1 MGHRA and CDR2 YSYEKL. The CDR3 spells CASSQGGTVPTDTQYF. The CDR3 nucleotides read TGCGCCAGCAGCCAAGGGGGGACAGTCCCCACAGATACGCAGTATTTT.

The chain joins TRBV19 to TRBJ2-7; TRBD1 agrees at 8 bases. The germline V gene encodes CDR1 LNHDA and CDR2 SQIVND (reference sequence). The CDR3 runs 14 residues. V lost 5 bases to trimming and J lost 3 bases; unmatched junction nucleotides: 6. This CDR3 reads CASSAVTGDYEQYF. DNA of the CDR3: TGTGCCAGTAGTGCGGTGACAGGGGACTACGAGCAGTACTTC.